This TCR beta chain was retrieved from a study of T cell responses to AZD1222 COVID-19 vaccine (dated by TCRdb to the early 2020s). Notes on the research overall: TCR sequencing covered fewer than 250 trial participants: 200 to 220 given two doses of AZD1222 and approximately 26 given two doses of MenACWY control vaccine. Enrollment into the trials was organized by age into subgroups of 18-55, 56-69 and 70-plus years, and those subgroups contained about 150, 27 and 61 TCR-sequenced participants, respectively.

At the junction V is shortened by 0 bases and J by 6 bases; bases outside the gene matches: 0. Taken from cysteine to phenylalanine, the CDR3 has 15 residues. The retained sequence is limited to the CDR3, 45 bases, with the frame set at the first base. The CDR1 and CDR2 encoded by the germline V gene (reference sequence) are LNHNV and YYDKDF. The sample's time point label is to be understood as: baseline before first vaccination. Per the publication, the treatment or condition label means: meningococcal conjugate vaccine given as trial control. Vaccinee samples came from UK trials COV001 and COV002, including a single-blind randomized controlled phase 2/3 trial of AZD1222 (ChAdOx1 nCoV-19) in healthy adults. For TCRbeta chain sequencing, PBMC samples were collected from trial participants at day 0 and at day 28 after the second dose. General findings and caveats noted by the study authors: The 56-69-year group was small, and its depth increase did not reach significance, likely because of low power. Nearly half of unique spike-specific TCRs reportedly recognized epitopes outside regions mutated in the B.1.351 and B.1.1.7 variants. Participants were mostly white British and included more females than males, and it was suggested by the authors that clonal diversity may have been underestimated. Vaccine-associated CD4 TCRs spanned the whole spike protein, with dominant responses in regions 160-218 and 743-854. Only five to seven AZD1222 recipients were SARS-CoV-2 seropositive at baseline, limiting conclusions about previously exposed vaccinees. After two AZD1222 doses, both the breadth and the depth of spike-specific TCRs were significantly higher than at day 0 and than in MenACWY recipients. No day 14 peak-response samples were available, so repertoires were characterized only after the peak T cell response.

The CDR3 regions of human TCRbeta chains were analyzed by immunosequencing. Under the source paper's analysis protocol: Repertoire TCRs were matched against a reference library of SARS-CoV-2-specific TCRs generated with the MIRA antigen-specificity platform. Breadth was defined as the fraction of unique TCRs that were SARS-CoV-2-associated. Depth was defined as the fraction of total T cells that were SARS-CoV-2-associated. Using the MIRA data, each spike-specific TCR was mapped to the spike region that the TCR reacts to and placed in a CD4 or CD8 class. Log10-transformed breadth and depth values were compared by one-way ANOVA with Sidak's multiple comparisons tests. TCRdb re-hosts the immuneACCESS table, in-frame sequences only. Its copies lack some clones; in the studies checked, an unresolved V gene accounts for under half of them, and the cause for the rest is not known. V and J calls and clone size are those listed in that table; D and trimming were worked out from the DNA. The sample profile shows around 160,000 clones; about 93% of them were found once. The top ten hold 2.8% of the sample.

On this clone itself: Its antigen is not yet known. No per-base quality is available; no much larger clone lies one base away.

This TCR came from an adult in good health. The sample consisted of peripheral blood, taken on day 0 of MenACWY control vaccination. The chain is encoded by TRBV15 joined to TRBJ1-6; the junction holds 9 bases that match TRBD1. Here the CDR3 is given as CATSREQGANSPLHF. The DNA reads as follows: TGTGCCACCAGCAGAGAACAGGGGGCTAATTCACCCCTCCACTTT.